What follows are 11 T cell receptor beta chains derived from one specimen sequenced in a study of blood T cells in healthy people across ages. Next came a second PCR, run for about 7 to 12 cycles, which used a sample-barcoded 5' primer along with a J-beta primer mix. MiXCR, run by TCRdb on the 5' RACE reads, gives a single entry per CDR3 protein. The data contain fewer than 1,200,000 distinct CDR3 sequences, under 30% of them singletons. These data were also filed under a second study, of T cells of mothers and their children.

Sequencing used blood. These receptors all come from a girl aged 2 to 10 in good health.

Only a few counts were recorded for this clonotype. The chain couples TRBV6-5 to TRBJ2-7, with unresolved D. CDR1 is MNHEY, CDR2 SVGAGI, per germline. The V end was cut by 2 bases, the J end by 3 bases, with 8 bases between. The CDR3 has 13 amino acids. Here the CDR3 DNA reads TGTGCCAGCAGTTACGCACTGCACTACGAGCAGTACTTC. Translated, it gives CASSYALHYEQYF.

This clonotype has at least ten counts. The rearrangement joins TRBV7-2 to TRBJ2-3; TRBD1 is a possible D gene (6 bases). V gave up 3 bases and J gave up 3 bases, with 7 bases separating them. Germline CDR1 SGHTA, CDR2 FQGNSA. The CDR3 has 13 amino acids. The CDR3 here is CASSFTGTDTQYF. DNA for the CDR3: TGTGCCAGCAGCTTTACAGGGACAGATACGCAGTATTTT.

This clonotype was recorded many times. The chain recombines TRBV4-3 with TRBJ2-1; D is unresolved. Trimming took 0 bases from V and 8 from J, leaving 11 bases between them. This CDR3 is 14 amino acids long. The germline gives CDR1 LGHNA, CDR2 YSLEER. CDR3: CASSQDLGRYEQFF. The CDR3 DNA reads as TGCGCCAGCAGCCAAGATCTTGGTCGGTATGAGCAGTTCTTC.

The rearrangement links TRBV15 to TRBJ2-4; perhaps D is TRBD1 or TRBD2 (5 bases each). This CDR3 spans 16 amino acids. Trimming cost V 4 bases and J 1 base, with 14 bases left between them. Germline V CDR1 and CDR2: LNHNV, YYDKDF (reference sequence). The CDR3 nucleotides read TGTGCCACCAGCAAGGGACCTCAGATGGCCAAAAACATTCAGTACTTC. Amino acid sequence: CATSKGPQMAKNIQYF.

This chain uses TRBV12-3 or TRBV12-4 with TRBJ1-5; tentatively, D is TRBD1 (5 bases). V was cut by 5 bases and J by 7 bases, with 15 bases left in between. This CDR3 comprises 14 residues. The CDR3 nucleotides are TGTGCCAGCAGTCCCGGGACGGATTACCAGCCCCAGCATTTT. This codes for CASSPGTDYQPQHF.

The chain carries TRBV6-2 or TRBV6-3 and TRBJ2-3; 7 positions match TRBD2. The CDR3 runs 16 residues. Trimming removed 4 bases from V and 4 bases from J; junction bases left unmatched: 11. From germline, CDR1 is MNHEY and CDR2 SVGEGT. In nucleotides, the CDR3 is TGTGCCAGCAGTTCTTTTGGAGCGGGGTTCCCAGATACGCAGTATTTT. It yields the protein CASSSFGAGFPDTQYF.

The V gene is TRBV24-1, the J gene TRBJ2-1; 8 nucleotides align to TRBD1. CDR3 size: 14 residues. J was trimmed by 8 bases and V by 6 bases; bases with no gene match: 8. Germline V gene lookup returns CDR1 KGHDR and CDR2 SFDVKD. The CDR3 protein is CATSLDRVSHEQFF. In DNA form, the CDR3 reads TGTGCCACCAGTCTGGACAGGGTGAGTCATGAGCAGTTCTTC.

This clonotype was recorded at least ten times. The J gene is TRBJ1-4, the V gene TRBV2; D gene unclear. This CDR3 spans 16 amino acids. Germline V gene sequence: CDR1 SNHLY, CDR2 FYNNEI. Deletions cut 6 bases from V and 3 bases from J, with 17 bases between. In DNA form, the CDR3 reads TGTGCCAGCAGCCCGGGGAGTGGACTACCTAATGAAAAACTGTTTTTT. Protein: CASSPGSGLPNEKLFF.

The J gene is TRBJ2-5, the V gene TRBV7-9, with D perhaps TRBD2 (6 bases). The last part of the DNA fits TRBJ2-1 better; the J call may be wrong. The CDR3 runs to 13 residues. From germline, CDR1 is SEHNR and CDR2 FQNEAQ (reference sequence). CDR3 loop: CASYGGKVIEQFF. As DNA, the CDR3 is TGTGCCAGCTACGGGGGTAAGGTGATTGAGCAGTTCTTC.

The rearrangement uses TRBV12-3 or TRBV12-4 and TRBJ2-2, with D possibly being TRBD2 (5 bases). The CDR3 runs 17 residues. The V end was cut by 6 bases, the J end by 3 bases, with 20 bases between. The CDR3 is CASRSGLHLEDTGELFF. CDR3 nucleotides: TGTGCCAGCAGATCGGGCCTTCATCTGGAGGACACCGGGGAGCTGTTTTTT.

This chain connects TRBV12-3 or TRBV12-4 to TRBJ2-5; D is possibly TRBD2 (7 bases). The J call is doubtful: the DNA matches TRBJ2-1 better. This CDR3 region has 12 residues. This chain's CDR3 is CASSPGGAEQFF. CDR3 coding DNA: TGTGCCAGCAGTCCGGGGGGCGCTGAGCAGTTCTTC.